The clone carrying this TCR beta chain was seen more than once but under ten times. This specimen belongs to a study of blood T cell repertoires in COVID-19. Whole-study context: The United States, Italy and Spain were the sources of the acute and convalescent COVID-19 samples. From T cells, B-cell-depleted T cells, or PBMCs came the material, which was cDNA or gDNA.

Original processing notes: Amplified reference gene primers provided the basis for estimating nucleated cell counts. The table came from immunoSEQ multiplex PCR; TCRdb's copy has only in-frame clones and leaves some out. V and J calls and clone size are given by that table; D and trimming were obtained from the DNA. Of roughly 280,000 clones listed, 84% are singletons. Sequencing was performed on peripheral blood. This TCR derives from a man between 60 and 75 years old with acute or convalescent COVID-19.

The CDR3 region is CASSVDTASYGYTF. CDR3 in DNA: TGTGCCAGCAGCGTAGATACAGCTTCCTATGGCTACACCTTC. The rearrangement joins TRBV9 to TRBJ1-2, with unresolved D. CDR1 is SGDLS and CDR2 is YYNGEE in the germline V gene. This CDR3 contains 14 residues. Between the trimmed V and J ends, which lost 0 bases and 4 bases, there was a span of 10 bases. Full variable domain (remainder filled in from reference TRBV9 and TRBJ1-2): DSGVTQTPKHLITATGQRVTLRCSPRSGDLSVYWYQQSLDQGLQFLIQYYNGEERAKGNILERFSAQQFPDLHSELNLSSLELGDSALYFCASSVDTASYGYTFGSGTRLTVV.